This T cell receptor beta chain stems from a study of blood T cell repertoires in COVID-19. Looking at the study overall: COVID-19 samples, acute and convalescent, were from the United States, Italy and Spain. Sources were T cells, B-cell-depleted T cells, or PBMCs; the material itself was cDNA or gDNA.

In the original processing: Nucleated cell number was recorded as an estimate derived from reference gene primer amplification. Sequencing used immunoSEQ multiplex PCR; TCRdb keeps in-frame clones, though not all of them. Clonal size and the V and J genes are those of that table, whereas D and trimming came from the DNA. The table has tens of thousands of clones, approximately 85% seen once. The CDR3 has 15 amino acids. CDR1 and CDR2 (germline): SGHRS, YFSETQ. J gave up 4 bases and V 3 bases, and 9 bases lay outside the gene matches. Input material: peripheral blood. The chain links TRBV5-1 to TRBJ1-2; 7 nucleotides agree with TRBD1. The receptor's source is a man aged 45 to 65 with active COVID-19. This CDR3 reads CASSSDRGRGYGYTF. The CDR3 nucleotides are TGCGCCAGCAGCTCGGATAGGGGGCGAGGCTATGGCTACACCTTC.